The 30 T cell receptor beta chains below were found in one sample sequenced in a study of blood T cell repertoires in COVID-19. Produced via immunoSEQ multiplex PCR; TCRdb's table is partial and in-frame only. The sample includes around 250,000 clones, 86% of them seen just once. The sample was peripheral blood. These receptors all stem from a man of 80 years or more with acute or convalescent COVID-19.

This chain connects TRBV11-2 to TRBJ2-1; 9 nucleotides align to TRBD1. The CDR3 extends over 14 amino acids. The germline CDR1 and CDR2 sequences are SGHAT and FQNNGV. Trimming at V came to 5 bases and at J to 9 bases, leaving 8 bases not matched to a gene. The CDR3 loop reads CASSPGDRVGEQFF. The DNA for the CDR3 is TGTGCCAGCAGCCCGGGGGACAGGGTGGGTGAGCAGTTCTTC.

The chain has TRBV27 and TRBJ2-2; 8 bases map to TRBD2. The CDR3 runs 16 residues. Germline loops: CDR1 MNHEY, CDR2 SMNVEV (reference sequence). V lost 3 bases, J lost 5 bases, and 8 bases stayed unmatched. This CDR3 reads CASSLYRASGTGELFF. In DNA form, the CDR3 reads TGTGCCAGCAGTTTGTATAGGGCTAGCGGGACCGGGGAGCTGTTTTTT.

The chain couples TRBV2 to TRBJ1-2; no firm D call. Germline CDR1 SNHLY, CDR2 FYNNEI. The CDR3 loop spans 15 amino acids. Trimming left V 5 bases short and J 4 bases short, with 17 bases between. The CDR3 here is CASSLSGPGFYGYTF. CDR3 DNA: TGTGCCAGCAGTCTATCCGGCCCGGGGTTCTATGGCTACACCTTC.

This clone is a singleton in its sample. This rearrangement joins TRBV7-2 to TRBJ1-1; D uncertain. Germline assignment: CDR1 SGHTA and CDR2 FQGNSA. The CDR3 sequence is 13 residues long. V was cut by 5 bases and J by 11 bases, with 18 bases left in between. For the CDR3, the DNA is TGTGCCAGCAGCCTCCTTGGAGGTGGGGTGGCTTTCTTT. This translates into CASSLLGGGVAFF.

The rearrangement joins TRBV7-2 to TRBJ2-5, with D perhaps matching TRBD1 (5 bases). Germline-derived CDR1 and CDR2 are SGHTA and FQGNSA. There are 14 residues in the CDR3. Trimming shortened V by 1 base and J by 2 bases, and 8 bases separated the two germline ends. The CDR3 here is CASSLDAGQETQYF. The DNA of the CDR3 is TGTGCCAGCAGCTTAGATGCAGGGCAAGAGACCCAGTACTTC.

The V call is TRBV24-1, the J call TRBJ1-5; no definite D call. The CDR3 has 14 residues. The V and J ends lost 3 bases and 3 bases respectively, with 8 bases between them. In germline, CDR1 is KGHDR, CDR2 SFDVKD. The CDR3 bases are TGTGCCACCAGTGATGGGCACCCCAATCAGCCCCAGCATTTT. This gives the protein CATSDGHPNQPQHF.

The chain combines TRBV11-2 with TRBJ2-2; D not resolved. With 2 bases removed from V and 7 bases from J, the gap between germline ends came to 8 bases. Germline V gives CDR1 SGHAT, CDR2 FQNNGV. The CDR3 spans 13 residues. As DNA, the CDR3 is TGTGCCAGCAGCTTATTACATTTCGGGGAGCTGTTTTTT. Residues: CASSLLHFGELFF.

This clone was counted a few times. The rearrangement uses TRBV2 and TRBJ1-2; possible D gene TRBD1, 5 bases. CDR1 and CDR2 (germline): SNHLY, FYNNEI. The CDR3 spans 15 residues. The germline V and J ends were trimmed by 2 bases and 1 base, with 11 bases remaining between them. CDR3 amino acids: CASSELGPDNYGYTF. CDR3 DNA: TGTGCCAGCAGTGAACTGGGGCCCGATAACTATGGCTACACCTTC.

The chain uses TRBV27 and TRBJ2-7, with D tentatively TRBD1 (7 bases). V lost 4 bases, J lost 4 bases, and 14 bases lay in between. The CDR3 consists of 14 residues. Germline V gene sequence: CDR1 MNHEY, CDR2 SMNVEV (reference sequence). The CDR3 region is CASSSTRGRYEQYF. The CDR3 nucleotides read TGTGCCAGCAGTTCTACCAGGGGGAGGTACGAGCAGTACTTC.

This chain links TRBV19 with TRBJ2-3, with 13 bases fitting TRBD2. Per the germline V gene, CDR1 is LNHDA and CDR2 is SQIVND (reference sequence). This CDR3 has 15 amino acids. The trim removed 6 bases at V and 6 bases at J, leaving 6 bases unmatched. As DNA, the CDR3 is TGTGCCAGTAGGCGAACTAGCGGGAGGGGGGATACGCAGTATTTT. Translating it yields CASRRTSGRGDTQYF.

Concerning this clone: Other DNA variants within this sample encode the same CDR3. The chain uses TRBV19 and TRBJ1-6; TRBD1 might be the D (6 bases). The CDR3 contains 16 residues. Germline CDR1 and CDR2: LNHDA and SQIVND (reference sequence). V lost 4 bases and J 10 bases, leaving 20 bases between the germline ends. Here the CDR3 DNA reads TGTGCCAGTAGTACCGCTGGCGGGGGGCTGGGATCACCCCTCCACTTT. It codes for CASSTAGGGLGSPLHF.

The chain uses TRBV18 and TRBJ1-5; D is possibly TRBD1 (6 bases). The CDR3 has 18 residues. Germline-derived CDR1 and CDR2 are KGHSH and LQKENI. The V gene lost 1 base and the J gene lost 0 bases, with 16 bases spanning the gap. The CDR3 nucleotides are TGTGCCAGCTCACCACAGCGAGGGAGGGGGTATAGCAATCAGCCCCAGCATTTT. Translating gives CASSPQRGRGYSNQPQHF.

The V gene is TRBV29-1, the J gene TRBJ2-3, with 13 bases that match TRBD2. Germline V gene lookup returns CDR1 SQVTM and CDR2 ANQGSEA. The length of the CDR3 is 15 residues. J was trimmed by 3 bases and V by 6 bases; bases with no gene match: 6. The CDR3 protein is CSVIGTSGNTDTQYF. The CDR3 DNA reads as TGCAGCGTCATCGGGACTAGCGGGAATACAGATACGCAGTATTTT.

The gene calls are TRBV7-2 and TRBJ1-4; perhaps TRBD1 as D (6 bases). Germline V gene lookup returns CDR1 SGHTA and CDR2 FQGNSA. The CDR3 runs to 15 residues. Between the trimmed V and J ends, which lost 5 bases and 4 bases, there was a span of 14 bases. The CDR3 nucleotides are TGTGCCAGCAGCCTATGGACAGAGAGTAATGAAAAACTGTTTTTT. It specifies CASSLWTESNEKLFF.

V usage is TRBV7-2 and J usage is TRBJ2-7; D call uncertain. The ends were cut back, 2 bases at V and 2 bases at J, with 4 bases in the middle. Germline V gives CDR1 SGHTA, CDR2 FQGNSA. The CDR3 totals 12 residues. The CDR3 protein is CASSLNTYEQYF. The CDR3 coding sequence is TGTGCCAGCAGCTTAAATACCTACGAGCAGTACTTC.

This chain links TRBV2 with TRBJ1-5; a possible D gene is TRBD1 (6 bases). CDR1 SNHLY and CDR2 FYNNEI come from the germline V gene. The V end lost 6 bases, the J end lost 1 base, and 7 bases lay between the germline ends. The CDR3 runs 13 residues. CDR3 in amino acids: CASSTGSNQPQHF. DNA for the CDR3: TGTGCCAGCAGCACAGGGAGCAATCAGCCCCAGCATTTT. Drawing the rest from reference TRBV2 and TRBJ1-5, the complete variable domain is EPEVTQTPSHQVTQMGQEVILRCVPISNHLYFYWYRQILGQKVEFLVSFYNNEISEKSEIFDDQFSVERPDGSNFTLKIRSTKLEDSAMYFCASSTGSNQPQHFGDGTRLSIL.

V gene TRBV18 combines with J gene TRBJ2-3; possibly TRBD2 for D (5 bases). The CDR3 extends over 13 amino acids. Between the trimmed V and J ends, which lost 4 bases and 3 bases, there was a span of 8 bases. CDR1 and CDR2 from the germline V gene are KGHSH and LQKENI. CDR3 DNA sequence: TGTGCCAGCTCACGAGGGTTAACAGATACGCAGTATTTT. Amino acids: CASSRGLTDTQYF.

The V and J genes are TRBV7-9 and TRBJ2-1; a weak D match, TRBD2 (6 bases). V gave up 6 bases and J gave up 4 bases, with 10 bases separating them. The CDR3 totals 13 residues. Germline values: CDR1 SEHNR, CDR2 FQNEAQ (reference sequence). CDR3 in DNA: TGTGCCAGCAGTCTAGCGTCGTACAATGAGCAGTTCTTC. Translation: CASSLASYNEQFF.

This clone has more than one count but fewer than ten. The rearrangement uses TRBV11-2 and TRBJ2-1; 12 bases fit TRBD2. The CDR3 is made up of 14 amino acids. Losses at the gene ends were 6 bases for V and 7 bases for J; bases not matched to a gene: 4. CDR1 and CDR2 (germline): SGHAT, FQNNGV. CDR3 DNA sequence: TGTGCCAGCAGGACTAGCGGGAGTGGAAATGAGCAGTTCTTC. It yields the protein CASRTSGSGNEQFF.

The chain has TRBV5-4 and TRBJ2-7; D not certain. Germline V CDR1 and CDR2: SGHNT, YYREEE (reference sequence). The CDR3 runs to 13 residues. Trimming took 3 bases from V and 2 from J, leaving 9 bases between them. CDR3 DNA sequence: TGTGCCAGCAGCTCTACCCCCGCCTACGAGCAGTACTTC. Its translation is CASSSTPAYEQYF.

This sequence joins TRBV2 and TRBJ2-7; TRBD2 is a possible D gene (5 bases). Germline lookup yields CDR1 SNHLY and CDR2 FYNNEI. This CDR3 contains 12 residues. Trimming cost V 5 bases and J 3 bases, with 8 bases left between them. CDR3 nucleotide sequence: TGTGCCAGCAGTTCCGGACTCTACGAGCAGTACTTC. Protein product: CASSSGLYEQYF.

The chain uses TRBV6-6 and TRBJ2-5; D possibly corresponds to TRBD1 (6 bases). Trimming pared 5 bases from V and 4 bases from J, leaving 20 bases between. Per the germline V gene, CDR1 is MNHNY and CDR2 is SVGAGI (reference sequence). The CDR3 loop spans 16 amino acids. The CDR3 DNA reads TGTGCCAGCAGTACCATCCCTCTACAGGGACGAGAGACCCAGTACTTC. It encodes CASSTIPLQGRETQYF.

The chain recombines TRBV10-2 with TRBJ1-6; 8 bases match TRBD1. The J segment lost 10 bases and the V segment lost 7 bases, leaving 6 bases of the junction unmatched. The CDR3 runs to 13 residues. Germline-derived CDR1 and CDR2 are WSHSY and SAAADI. The CDR3 loop is CASTDRGRSPLHF. CDR3 DNA: TGCGCCAGCACTGACAGGGGAAGATCACCCCTCCACTTT.

CDR3 nucleotide sequence: TGTGCCAGCAGCCCTAACCGACTACCGTGGGACACCATATATTTT. Translating gives CASSPNRLPWDTIYF. The chain employs TRBV3-1 (or the pseudogene TRBV3-2) and TRBJ1-3; D remains unclear. CDR1 is LGHDT and CDR2 is YNNKEL in the germline V gene (reference sequence). V lost 4 bases and J 8 bases, leaving 18 bases between the germline ends. The CDR3 has 15 residues.

This clone was found a few times. V usage is TRBV28 and J usage is TRBJ1-6, with D uncertain. Germline loops: CDR1 MDHEN, CDR2 SYDVKM. There are 17 residues in the CDR3. V lost 5 bases and J lost 0, with 14 bases in between. CDR3 DNA: TGTGCCAGCAGTACAAATCTCGAAAGCTCCTATAATTCACCCCTCCACTTT. Protein product: CASSTNLESSYNSPLHF.

This clone has only one observation. The chain links TRBV6-5 to TRBJ2-2, with a tentative D call TRBD2 (5 bases). This CDR3 has 16 residues. The V gene lost 0 bases and the J gene lost 0 bases, with 8 bases spanning the gap. Germline loops: CDR1 MNHEY, CDR2 SVGAGI. CDR3 protein: CASSYSWTANTGELFF. The CDR3 region has the DNA TGTGCCAGCAGTTACTCCTGGACTGCGAACACCGGGGAGCTGTTTTTT.

The gene calls are TRBV19 and TRBJ2-1; 8 positions agree with TRBD2. The CDR3 has 16 amino acids. V was clipped by 4 bases and J by 4 bases; unmatched bases: 9. Germline CDR1 and CDR2: LNHDA and SQIVND (reference sequence). The CDR3 protein is CASSTGSGNRYNEQFF. The CDR3 DNA follows: TGTGCCAGTAGTACGGGTAGCGGGAATCGGTACAATGAGCAGTTCTTC.

The V gene is TRBV19, the J gene TRBJ1-5; the match to TRBD1 covers 8 bases. The CDR3 sequence is 14 residues long. V was pared by 5 bases and J by 3 bases, with 3 bases of the junction left unmatched. Germline loops: CDR1 LNHDA, CDR2 SQIVND (reference sequence). As DNA, the CDR3 is TGTGCCAGTAGTGGGACAGGTCTCAATCAGCCCCAGCATTTT. It translates to CASSGTGLNQPQHF.

The chain links TRBV9 to TRBJ1-2; unclear D gene. The CDR3 spans 15 residues. Trimming took off 0 bases at V and 0 bases at J, with 9 bases between the two ends. Germline CDR1 and CDR2: SGDLS and YYNGEE. Here the CDR3 reads CASSVARAANYGYTF. The CDR3 nucleotides are TGTGCCAGCAGCGTAGCGAGGGCCGCTAACTATGGCTACACCTTC. The full variable domain, with the rest looked up from reference TRBV9 and TRBJ1-2, is DSGVTQTPKHLITATGQRVTLRCSPRSGDLSVYWYQQSLDQGLQFLIQYYNGEERAKGNILERFSAQQFPDLHSELNLSSLELGDSALYFCASSVARAANYGYTFGSGTRLTVV.

This sequence joins TRBV5-1 and TRBJ2-1; the D gene is possibly TRBD2 (6 bases). This CDR3 has 15 amino acids. V was clipped by 1 base and J by 6 bases, with 14 bases between them. Germline CDR1 SGHRS, CDR2 YFSETQ. CDR3 loop: CASSLTHLGGNEQFF. CDR3 DNA sequence: TGCGCCAGCAGCTTGACGCATTTGGGGGGCAATGAGCAGTTCTTC.